The 12 T cell receptor beta chains below come from one sample, sequenced in a study of blood T cell repertoires in COVID-19. This table comes from immunoSEQ multiplex PCR, and its TCRdb copy is limited to in-frame clones, with some not included. The sample has about 110,000 clones, less than 75% seen once. The sequenced sample was peripheral blood. These receptors all come from a woman between 40 and 55 years old with acute or convalescent COVID-19.

J is TRBJ1-2 and V is TRBV5-1; a weak D match, TRBD1 (6 bases). The CDR3 extends over 14 amino acids. The V gene lost 0 bases and the J gene lost 6 bases, with 12 bases spanning the gap. Germline V CDR1 and CDR2: SGHRS, YFSETQ. In DNA, the CDR3 is TGCGCCAGCAGCTTGGGCAGGGGCAGCGATGGCTACACCTTC. Amino acids: CASSLGRGSDGYTF.

The rearrangement links TRBV5-1 to TRBJ2-3; D is uncertain. Germline V gene sequence: CDR1 SGHRS, CDR2 YFSETQ. The CDR3 runs 13 residues. V lost 3 bases to trimming and J lost 2 bases, with 7 bases between them. CDR3 nucleotides: TGCGCCAGCAGCTCCAGTACCACAGATACGCAGTATTTT. The encoded protein is CASSSSTTDTQYF. The full variable domain, its missing parts supplied by reference TRBV5-1 and TRBJ2-3, is KAGVTQTPRYLIKTRGQQVTLSCSPISGHRSVSWYQQTPGQGLQFLFEYFSETQRNKGNFPGRFSGRQFSNSRSEMNVSTLELGDSALYLCASSSSTTDTQYFGPGTRLTVL.

The chain links TRBV6-5 to TRBJ2-5; a possible D gene is TRBD1 (5 bases). Trimming removed 0 bases at V and 5 bases at J, with 13 bases between. This CDR3 spans 15 amino acids. Germline V gene sequence: CDR1 MNHEY, CDR2 SVGAGI. CDR3 in DNA: TGTGCCAGCAGTTACTCCCCCAGGGTAGGGGAGACCCAGTACTTC. Translation: CASSYSPRVGETQYF.

The V and J genes are TRBV10-3 and TRBJ2-2, with 9 bases fitting TRBD1. CDR1 and CDR2 from the germline V gene are ENHRY and SYGVKD. The CDR3 is 20 amino acids. V lost 4 bases to trimming and J lost 2 bases; unmatched junction nucleotides: 17. Here the CDR3 DNA reads TGTGCCATCAGTGCGCGCCCAGATCCCACAGGGGGCCCAAACACCGGGGAGCTGTTTTTT. Its protein is CAISARPDPTGGPNTGELFF.

The chain has TRBV5-1 and TRBJ2-5; 7 bases agree with TRBD2. The CDR3 has 15 residues. Trimming took 0 bases from V and 2 from J; bases not matched to a gene: 4. CDR1 is SGHRS and CDR2 is YFSETQ in the germline V gene. CDR3 in DNA: TGCGCCAGCAGCTTGGTACCGGGGGGACAAGAGACCCAGTACTTC. This sequence encodes CASSLVPGGQETQYF.

The chain recombines TRBV6-5 with TRBJ1-6; D gene unclear. V was cut by 0 bases and J by 5 bases, with 8 bases left in between. Germline-derived CDR1 and CDR2 are MNHEY and SVGAGI. This CDR3 has 15 amino acids. The CDR3 bases are TGTGCCAGCAGTTACTCGCGGTGGGATAATTCACCCCTCCACTTT. Protein sequence: CASSYSRWDNSPLHF.

The chain uses TRBV4-1 and TRBJ1-5; a weak D match, TRBD1 (6 bases). CDR3 length: 18 amino acids. The germline gives CDR1 MGHRA, CDR2 YSYEKL. Trimming shortened V by 0 bases and J by 2 bases, and 17 bases separated the two germline ends. The CDR3 loop is CASSQDRFGRGGNQPQHF. The CDR3 nucleotides read TGCGCCAGCAGCCAAGATCGGTTTGGCAGGGGAGGCAATCAGCCCCAGCATTTT.

This rearrangement joins TRBV18 to TRBJ1-1, with D unresolved. This CDR3 region has 15 residues. V was trimmed by 2 bases and J by 0 bases, leaving 10 bases between them. Germline V gives CDR1 KGHSH, CDR2 LQKENI. The CDR3 region is CASSPGAEVNTEAFF. DNA of the CDR3: TGTGCCAGCTCACCAGGCGCTGAGGTGAACACTGAAGCTTTCTTT.

This sequence joins TRBV9 and TRBJ2-2; TRBD2 aligns across 13 bases. The germline V gene encodes CDR1 SGDLS and CDR2 YYNGEE. The J segment lost 5 bases and the V segment lost 4 bases, leaving 5 bases of the junction unmatched. The CDR3 has 16 residues. The CDR3 spells CASSSGLAGVTGELFF. The CDR3 coding sequence is TGTGCCAGCAGCTCCGGACTAGCGGGGGTTACCGGGGAGCTGTTTTTT. Using reference TRBV9 and TRBJ2-2 for the parts outside the CDR3, the full variable domain is DSGVTQTPKHLITATGQRVTLRCSPRSGDLSVYWYQQSLDQGLQFLIQYYNGEERAKGNILERFSAQQFPDLHSELNLSSLELGDSALYFCASSSGLAGVTGELFFGEGSRLTVL.

The V and J genes are TRBV27 and TRBJ1-1; the match to TRBD1 covers 7 bases. CDR1 and CDR2 (germline): MNHEY, SMNVEV (reference sequence). V shed 6 bases and J 7 bases; nucleotides not matched to a gene: 11. This CDR3 spans 14 amino acids. This CDR3 reads CASRPGGWGGEAFF. DNA of the CDR3: TGTGCCAGCAGGCCAGGGGGTTGGGGCGGTGAAGCTTTCTTT.

This chain connects TRBV28 to TRBJ1-1, with TRBD1 matching 8 bases. The germline CDR1 and CDR2 sequences are MDHEN and SYDVKM. Trimming removed 6 bases from V and 5 bases from J; junction bases left unmatched: 11. The CDR3 extends over 15 amino acids. The DNA of the CDR3 is TGTGCCAGCAGCTCCAGCGGACAGGGAGTAACTGAAGCTTTCTTT. Translation gives CASSSSGQGVTEAFF.

The V gene is TRBV19, the J gene TRBJ1-3; 7 positions agree with TRBD1. CDR3 length: 15 amino acids. J gave up 0 bases and V 7 bases, and 6 bases lay outside the gene matches. Per the germline V gene, CDR1 is LNHDA and CDR2 is SQIVND (reference sequence). The CDR3 DNA follows: TGTGCCAGTATGGACAGGCCTTTCTCTGGAAACACCATATATTTT. This encodes CASMDRPFSGNTIYF.